This TCR beta chain is from a study of blood T cell repertoires in COVID-19. Authors' methods: Reference gene primers were amplified, and this amplification served to estimate nucleated cell counts. Libraries were prepared by immunoSEQ multiplex PCR; TCRdb keeps only in-frame clonotypes and omits some of them. For V, J and clone size, that table is used; D and trimming come from the DNA. This sample has 200,000 to 250,000 clones, with 80% to 90% found just once. The CDR3 sequence is 15 residues long. The ends were cut back, 9 bases at V and 1 base at J, with 18 bases in the middle. Germline-derived CDR1 and CDR2 are SNHLY and FYNNEI.

The chain is built from TRBV2 and TRBJ2-5, with D perhaps matching TRBD1 (6 bases). This TCR came from a man aged 40-55 years with acute or convalescent COVID-19. Input material: peripheral blood. CDR3 nucleotides: TGTGCCAGTATAGCAGGGGTTCGGCGCCAAGAGACCCAGTACTTC. This gives the protein CASIAGVRRQETQYF. The variable domain in full, completed from reference TRBV2 and TRBJ2-5, reads EPEVTQTPSHQVTQMGQEVILRCVPISNHLYFYWYRQILGQKVEFLVSFYNNEISEKSEIFDDQFSVERPDGSNFTLKIRSTKLEDSAMYFCASIAGVRRQETQYFGPGTRLLVL.